This TCR beta chain was observed in a study of T cells in Graves' hyperthyroidism and ophthalmopathy. At the level of the study: Peripheral blood was obtained at initial diagnosis, preceding any treatment.

Amplified TCR beta CDR3 regions came from RNA transcripts. The HTBI primer set served for first-round RT-PCR of the TCR CDR3. TCRdb re-called the multiplex PCR reads with MiXCR, one entry per CDR3 protein. The table includes approximately 560,000 distinct CDR3 sequences, around a sixth detected once. Newly diagnosed hyperthyroidism, duration under 2 months, in patients aged 18 to 65. Trimming left V 0 bases short and J 6 bases short, with 15 bases between. The CDR3 is 15 amino acids. Germline loops: CDR1 MNHEY, CDR2 SVGEGT. The chain has TRBV6-2 or TRBV6-3 and TRBJ2-7; possibly TRBD2 for D (6 bases). The clonotype was recovered from a woman aged 30 to 39 with Graves' hyperthyroidism. Sequencing used blood. CDR3: CASSYSTPQGGEQYF. The CDR3 DNA reads as TGTGCCAGCAGTTACTCGACCCCCCAGGGAGGCGAGCAGTACTTC.